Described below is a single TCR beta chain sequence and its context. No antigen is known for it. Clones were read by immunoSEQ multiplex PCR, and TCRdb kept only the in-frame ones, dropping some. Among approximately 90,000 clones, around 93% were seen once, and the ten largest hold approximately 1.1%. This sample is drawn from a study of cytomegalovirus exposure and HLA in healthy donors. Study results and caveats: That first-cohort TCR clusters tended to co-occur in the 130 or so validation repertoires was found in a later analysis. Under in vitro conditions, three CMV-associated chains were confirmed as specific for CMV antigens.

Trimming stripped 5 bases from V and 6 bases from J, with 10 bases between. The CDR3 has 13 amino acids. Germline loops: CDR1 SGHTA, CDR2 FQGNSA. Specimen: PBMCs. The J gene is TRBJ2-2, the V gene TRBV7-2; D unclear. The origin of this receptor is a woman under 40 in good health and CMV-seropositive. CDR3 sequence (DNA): TGTGCCAGCAGCCGAGGAATAGCCGGGGAGCTGTTTTTT. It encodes CASSRGIAGELFF.